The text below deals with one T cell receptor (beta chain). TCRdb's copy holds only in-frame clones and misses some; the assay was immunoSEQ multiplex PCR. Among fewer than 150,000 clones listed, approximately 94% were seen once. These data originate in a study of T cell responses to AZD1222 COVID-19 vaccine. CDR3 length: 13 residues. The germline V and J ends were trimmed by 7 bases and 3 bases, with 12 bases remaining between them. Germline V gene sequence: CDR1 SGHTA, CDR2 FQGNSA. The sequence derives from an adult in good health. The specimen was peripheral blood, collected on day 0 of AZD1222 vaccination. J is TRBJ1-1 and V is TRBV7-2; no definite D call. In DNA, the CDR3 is TGTGCCAGCAAGGTCGCTGGAGACACTGAAGCTTTCTTT. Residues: CASKVAGDTEAFF.